Listed here are 30 T cell receptor beta chains from one sample, sequenced in a study of cytomegalovirus exposure and HLA in healthy donors. TCRdb's copy holds only in-frame clones and misses some; the assay was immunoSEQ multiplex PCR. The data hold hundreds of thousands of clones, with approximately 82% observed a single time. Sample: PBMCs. These TCRs come from a woman aged 18-29 years in good health and CMV-seronegative.

This clone ranks as medium-sized (0.01 to 0.1%). This chain connects TRBV9 to TRBJ1-1, with TRBD1 as a possible D gene (6 bases). CDR1 is SGDLS and CDR2 is YYNGEE in the germline V gene. Trimming left V 4 bases short and J 0 bases short, with 10 bases between. This CDR3 has 14 residues. The CDR3 bases are TGTGCCAGCAGCCAGGGACAAGTGAACACTGAAGCTTTCTTT. Its protein product is CASSQGQVNTEAFF.

This chain links TRBV30 with TRBJ1-5; no definite D call. The CDR3 covers 13 residues. Trimming took off 3 bases at V and 2 bases at J, with 8 bases between the two ends. The V gene's germline CDR1 is GTSNPN and CDR2 SVGIG (reference sequence). The DNA of the CDR3 is TGTGCCTGGAGACAGTTGGGCAATCAGCCCCAGCATTTT. Encoded protein: CAWRQLGNQPQHF.

This clone came up a few times. The V gene is TRBV11-2, the J gene TRBJ2-5; D is unresolved. CDR3 length: 13 amino acids. Germline V CDR1 and CDR2: SGHAT, FQNNGV. Trimming removed 5 bases from V and 5 bases from J, with 12 bases in between. CDR3 bases: TGTGCCAGCAGCCGTGGACCGTGGGAGACCCAGTACTTC. Protein product: CASSRGPWETQYF.

This clone was detected once. The chain links TRBV6-5 to TRBJ2-7; 7 nucleotides match TRBD2. CDR1 and CDR2 from the germline V gene are MNHEY and SVGAGI. The trim removed 4 bases at V and 4 bases at J, leaving 13 bases unmatched. This CDR3 has 16 amino acids. The CDR3 loop reads CASSSSRRLAEYEQYF. The DNA for the CDR3 is TGTGCCAGCAGTTCCTCTAGGAGACTAGCCGAGTACGAGCAGTACTTC.

This clone has a single count. The J gene is TRBJ2-5, the V gene TRBV2; weak D call: TRBD2 (6 bases). From germline, CDR1 is SNHLY and CDR2 FYNNEI. Trimming left V 6 bases short and J 2 bases short, with 16 bases between. This CDR3 has 15 residues. The CDR3 sequence is CASRGWGGTQETQYF. The DNA for the CDR3 is TGTGCCAGCAGAGGTTGGGGCGGGACTCAAGAGACCCAGTACTTC. Full variable domain (remainder filled in from reference TRBV2 and TRBJ2-5): EPEVTQTPSHQVTQMGQEVILRCVPISNHLYFYWYRQILGQKVEFLVSFYNNEISEKSEIFDDQFSVERPDGSNFTLKIRSTKLEDSAMYFCASRGWGGTQETQYFGPGTRLLVL.

V is TRBV10-2 and J is TRBJ2-7; 12 positions match TRBD1. The V gene end was trimmed by 3 bases and the J gene end by 7 bases; junction bases not matched to a gene: 10. The CDR3 covers 16 residues. The germline gives CDR1 WSHSY, CDR2 SAAADI. The CDR3 bases are TGCGCCAGCAGTGATCCCGAGGGACAGGGGGCGCGGGAGCAGTACTTC. Translation: CASSDPEGQGAREQYF.

J is TRBJ2-1 and V is TRBV13; TRBD2 is a possible D gene (6 bases). There are 16 residues in the CDR3. The V gene's germline CDR1 is PRHDT and CDR2 FYEKMQ (reference sequence). Between the trimmed V and J ends, which lost 2 bases and 5 bases, there was a span of 16 bases. The CDR3 loop is CASSLLAEGGNNEQFF. Here the CDR3 DNA reads TGTGCCAGCAGCTTATTAGCGGAGGGCGGGAACAATGAGCAGTTCTTC.

The chain recombines TRBV28 with TRBJ1-1; D is uncertain. CDR1 and CDR2 (germline): MDHEN, SYDVKM. The CDR3 extends over 13 amino acids. The V end was cut by 5 bases, the J end by 11 bases, with 18 bases between. The CDR3 sequence: CASSLGLSPGAFF. The CDR3 coding sequence is TGTGCCAGCAGTCTTGGACTGAGCCCAGGCGCTTTCTTT.

The V gene is TRBV27, the J gene TRBJ1-1; weak D call: TRBD1 (5 bases). The germline V and J ends were trimmed by 3 bases and 4 bases, with 18 bases remaining between them. Germline CDR1 is MNHEY and CDR2 is SMNVEV (reference sequence). The length of the CDR3 is 16 residues. The CDR3 sequence is CASSFIGGSGSTEAFF. CDR3 DNA: TGTGCCAGCAGTTTCATCGGGGGGTCGGGGTCCACTGAAGCTTTCTTT.

The J gene is TRBJ2-1, the V gene TRBV5-1; 8 bases line up with TRBD2. Trimming cost V 5 bases and J 6 bases; bases outside gene matches: 10. This CDR3 comprises 15 residues. Germline CDR1 SGHRS, CDR2 YFSETQ. The CDR3 nucleotides are TGCGCCAGCAGTTCCGGGACTAGAAGCATCAATGAGCAGTTCTTC. This translates into CASSSGTRSINEQFF.

The V call is TRBV5-6, the J call TRBJ2-1; 13 nucleotides match TRBD2. Germline V CDR1 and CDR2: SGHDT, YYEEEE. CDR3 length: 16 amino acids. After removal of 4 bases from V and 1 base from J, the junction contained 2 bases not matched to a gene. CDR3 coding DNA: TGTGCCAGCAGCCCGACTAGCGGGAGGTCCTACAATGAGCAGTTCTTC. It encodes CASSPTSGRSYNEQFF.

CDR3 sequence: CASSSGTGNEKLFF. Here the CDR3 DNA reads TGCGCCAGCAGCTCCGGGACAGGGAATGAAAAACTGTTTTTT. This rearrangement joins TRBV5-1 to TRBJ1-4, with TRBD1 matching over 9 bases. CDR1 SGHRS and CDR2 YFSETQ come from the germline V gene. V dropped 3 bases and J dropped 5; count of bases not matched to a gene: 2. This CDR3 is built from 14 residues.

The chain recombines TRBV2 with TRBJ1-1, with D maybe TRBD1 (5 bases). CDR1 and CDR2 from the germline V gene are SNHLY and FYNNEI. The CDR3 is 14 amino acids. V was pared by 3 bases and J by 5 bases, with 13 bases between. In DNA form, the CDR3 reads TGTGCCAGCAGTGACAGAGGCGGGGGTACTGAAGCTTTCTTT. The encoded protein is CASSDRGGGTEAFF.

V is TRBV20-1 and J is TRBJ2-5; D unclear. CDR1 is DFQATT and CDR2 is SNEGSKA in the germline V gene (reference sequence). V lost 2 bases to trimming and J lost 3 bases, with 4 bases between them. CDR3 size: 11 residues. The CDR3, as DNA: TGCAGTGCTAGAAAAAAAGAGACCCAGTACTTC. Translated, it gives CSARKKETQYF.

The chain combines TRBV11-3 with TRBJ2-3; 7 bases agree with TRBD2. The CDR3 has 16 amino acids. The germline V gene encodes CDR1 SGHNT and CDR2 YENEEA. V was clipped by 5 bases and J by 1 base; unmatched bases: 9. CDR3 in amino acids: CASSDSGMRGTDTQYF. The CDR3 region has the DNA TGTGCCAGCAGCGACAGCGGGATGAGAGGCACAGATACGCAGTATTTT.

V gene TRBV9 combines with J gene TRBJ2-1; 12 bases fit TRBD2. Germline-derived CDR1 and CDR2 are SGDLS and YYNGEE. The CDR3 has 15 amino acids. J was trimmed by 2 bases and V by 4 bases; bases with no gene match: 1. CDR3 protein: CASSPSGGAYNEQFF. The CDR3 coding sequence is TGTGCCAGCAGCCCTAGCGGGGGGGCCTACAATGAGCAGTTCTTC.

V usage is TRBV28 and J usage is TRBJ1-3; no definite D call. Germline CDR1 MDHEN, CDR2 SYDVKM. The CDR3 has 10 residues. The V and J ends lost 5 bases and 7 bases respectively, with 3 bases between them. CDR3: CASSGNTIYF. The CDR3 region has the DNA TGTGCCAGCAGTGGGAACACCATATATTTT.

This clone was detected a few times. This chain joins TRBV2 and TRBJ2-6; D not certain. This CDR3 comprises 13 residues. In germline, CDR1 is SNHLY, CDR2 FYNNEI. With 6 bases removed from V and 4 bases from J, the gap between germline ends came to 7 bases. This CDR3 reads CASRYGGANVLTF. The CDR3 region has the DNA TGTGCCAGCAGGTACGGGGGGGCCAACGTCCTGACTTTC.

The V and J genes are TRBV19 and TRBJ1-6; 7 bases agree with TRBD1. The CDR3 sequence is 17 residues long. V was clipped by 5 bases and J by 5 bases; unmatched bases: 12. Germline CDR1 and CDR2: LNHDA and SQIVND (reference sequence). CDR3 nucleotide sequence: TGTGCCAGTAGTGTCAGAAGACAGGGAGGAAATAATTCACCCCTCCACTTT. Protein sequence: CASSVRRQGGNNSPLHF.

The CDR3 region has the DNA TGCGCCAGCAGCCAAGATTCTGGCGGGGCCTACGAGCAGTACTTC. It translates to CASSQDSGGAYEQYF. V gene TRBV4-1 combines with J gene TRBJ2-7; perhaps TRBD2 as D (6 bases). There are 15 residues in the CDR3. Germline V gene sequence: CDR1 MGHRA, CDR2 YSYEKL. The V end was cut by 0 bases, the J end by 2 bases, with 11 bases between.

V is TRBV28 and J is TRBJ1-1; D remains unclear. CDR3 length: 13 residues. The V and J ends lost 2 bases and 3 bases respectively, with 7 bases between them. CDR1 MDHEN and CDR2 SYDVKM come from the germline V gene. In nucleotides, the CDR3 is TGTGCCAGCAGTTTAATCCCGGACACTGAAGCTTTCTTT. This encodes CASSLIPDTEAFF.

The J gene is TRBJ1-2, the V gene TRBV29-1; D is uncertain. Germline CDR1 and CDR2: SQVTM and ANQGSEA. V shed 4 bases and J shed 8 bases, with 17 bases lying between them. CDR3 size: 13 residues. This CDR3 reads CSVGLGRLSGYTF. The CDR3 DNA sequence: TGCAGCGTTGGATTGGGGAGACTGAGCGGCTACACCTTC. Based on the CDR3 plus reference TRBV29-1 and TRBJ1-2, the full variable domain is SAVISQKPSRDICQRGTSLTIQCQVDSQVTMMFWYRQQPGQSLTLIATANQGSEATYESGFVIDKFPISRPNLTFSTLTVSNMSPEDSSIYLCSVGLGRLSGYTFGSGTRLTVV.

This chain uses TRBV7-9 with TRBJ1-6; a possible D gene is TRBD1 (5 bases). Per germline, CDR1 SEHNR and CDR2 FQNEAQ (reference sequence). The CDR3 length is 14 residues. Trimming stripped 4 bases from V and 12 bases from J, with 16 bases between. CDR3 DNA: TGTGCCAGCAGCTACGGGACCCCAAGGATACCCCTCCACTTT. Protein product: CASSYGTPRIPLHF.

This chain joins TRBV5-6 and TRBJ2-3; no clear D. The CDR3 loop spans 15 amino acids. The germline CDR1 and CDR2 sequences are SGHDT and YYEEEE. Trimming took 1 base from V and 5 from J, leaving 14 bases between them. CDR3 sequence: CASSLWAPSLDTQYF. DNA of the CDR3: TGTGCCAGCAGCTTGTGGGCCCCCTCGTTAGATACGCAGTATTTT.

This clone was recorded only once. The J gene is TRBJ1-1, the V gene TRBV27; tentative D call: TRBD1 (5 bases). The CDR3 is 14 amino acids. Trimming cost V 7 bases and J 1 base, with 13 bases left between them. Germline-derived CDR1 and CDR2 are MNHEY and SMNVEV (reference sequence). CDR3 in amino acids: CASILTATNTEAFF. CDR3 bases: TGTGCCAGCATCTTGACAGCGACGAACACTGAAGCTTTCTTT.

The chain is built from TRBV6-4 and TRBJ2-2; 9 bases align to TRBD1. The V gene's germline CDR1 is MRHNA and CDR2 SNTAGT. This CDR3 is built from 15 residues. J gave up 1 base and V 3 bases, and 0 bases lay outside the gene matches. CDR3 nucleotide sequence: TGTGCCAGCAGTGAGGGACAGGGGAACACCGGGGAGCTGTTTTTT. Translating it yields CASSEGQGNTGELFF.

The rearrangement links TRBV2 to TRBJ1-2; the D gene is possibly TRBD1 (5 bases). Per the germline V gene, CDR1 is SNHLY and CDR2 is FYNNEI. Trimming removed 8 bases from V and 5 bases from J, with 15 bases in between. CDR3 length: 13 residues. The CDR3 DNA reads as TGTGCCAGCCGGGGGGATCTCCTATATGGCTACACCTTC. Translated, it gives CASRGDLLYGYTF. The full variable domain, rest sourced from reference TRBV2 and TRBJ1-2, is EPEVTQTPSHQVTQMGQEVILRCVPISNHLYFYWYRQILGQKVEFLVSFYNNEISEKSEIFDDQFSVERPDGSNFTLKIRSTKLEDSAMYFCASRGDLLYGYTFGSGTRLTVV.

V is TRBV5-1 and J is TRBJ2-1; 8 bases agree with TRBD1. This CDR3 is 15 amino acids long. The trim removed 4 bases at V and 0 bases at J, leaving 3 bases unmatched. The germline V gene encodes CDR1 SGHRS and CDR2 YFSETQ. CDR3 protein: CASSGGTGSYNEQFF. The CDR3 DNA reads TGCGCCAGCAGCGGAGGGACAGGCTCCTACAATGAGCAGTTCTTC.

The chain uses TRBV5-1 and TRBJ2-1; a possible D gene is TRBD2 (5 bases). The V gene lost 2 bases and the J gene lost 1 base, with 7 bases spanning the gap. The CDR3 spans 14 residues. Germline assignment: CDR1 SGHRS and CDR2 YFSETQ. CDR3 coding DNA: TGCGCCAGCAGCTTCGGGGAATCCTACAATGAGCAGTTCTTC. Protein product: CASSFGESYNEQFF.

This rearrangement joins TRBV2 to TRBJ2-4; the D gene is possibly TRBD2 (6 bases). V lost 6 bases and J lost 7, with 13 bases in between. The germline gives CDR1 SNHLY, CDR2 FYNNEI. The CDR3 runs to 13 residues. The CDR3 DNA reads as TGTGCCAGCAGCGGGACTGTGAGGAACATTCAGTACTTC. This translates into CASSGTVRNIQYF.